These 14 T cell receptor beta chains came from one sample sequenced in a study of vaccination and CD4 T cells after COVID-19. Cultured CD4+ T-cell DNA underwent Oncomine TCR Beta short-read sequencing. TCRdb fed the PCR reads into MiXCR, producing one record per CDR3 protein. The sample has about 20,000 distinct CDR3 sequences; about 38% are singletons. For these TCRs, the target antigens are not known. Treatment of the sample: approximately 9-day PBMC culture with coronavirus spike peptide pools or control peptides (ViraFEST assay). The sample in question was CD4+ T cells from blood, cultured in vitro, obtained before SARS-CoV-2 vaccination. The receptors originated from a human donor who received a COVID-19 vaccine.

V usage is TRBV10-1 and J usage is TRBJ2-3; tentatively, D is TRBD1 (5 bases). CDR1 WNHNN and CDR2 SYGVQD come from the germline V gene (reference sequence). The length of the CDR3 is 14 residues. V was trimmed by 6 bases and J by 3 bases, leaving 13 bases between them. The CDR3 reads CASSKSRGTDTQYF. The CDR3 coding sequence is TGCGCCAGCAGCAAAAGTAGGGGAACAGATACGCAGTATTTT.

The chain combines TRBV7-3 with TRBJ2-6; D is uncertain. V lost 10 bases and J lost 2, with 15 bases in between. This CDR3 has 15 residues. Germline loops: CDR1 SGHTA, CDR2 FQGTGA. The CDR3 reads CATAKGLAGANVLTF. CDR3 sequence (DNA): TGTGCCACGGCAAAGGGTTTGGCTGGGGCCAACGTCCTGACTTTC.

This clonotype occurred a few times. The DNA for the CDR3 is TGTGCCACCAGCAGTGACGGCTATGGCTACACCTTC. Amino acid sequence: CATSSDGYGYTF. This chain links TRBV15 with TRBJ1-2; the D is unclear. CDR3 length equals 12 residues. V lost 3 bases to trimming and J lost 4 bases, with 6 bases between them. CDR1 LNHNV and CDR2 YYDKDF come from the germline V gene (reference sequence). Using reference TRBV15 and TRBJ1-2 for the parts outside the CDR3, the full variable domain is DAMVIQNPRYQVTQFGKPVTLSCSQTLNHNVMYWYQQKSSQAPKLLFHYYDKDFNNEADTPDNFQSRRPNTSFCFLDIRSPGLGDTAMYLCATSSDGYGYTFGSGTRLTVV.

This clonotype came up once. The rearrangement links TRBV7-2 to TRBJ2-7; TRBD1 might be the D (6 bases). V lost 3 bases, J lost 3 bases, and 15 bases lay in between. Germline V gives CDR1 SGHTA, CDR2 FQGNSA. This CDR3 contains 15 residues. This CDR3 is CASSFSPRGDYEQYF. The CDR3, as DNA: TGTGCCAGCAGCTTTTCCCCCAGGGGCGACTACGAGCAGTACTTC.

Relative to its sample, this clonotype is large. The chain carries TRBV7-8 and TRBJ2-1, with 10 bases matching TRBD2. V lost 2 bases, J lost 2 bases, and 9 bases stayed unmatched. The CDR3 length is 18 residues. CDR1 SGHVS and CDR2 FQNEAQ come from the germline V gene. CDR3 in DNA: TGTGCCAGCAGCTTAATAAGCGGGGGGGCCGTCGCCTACAATGAGCAGTTCTTC. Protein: CASSLISGGAVAYNEQFF.

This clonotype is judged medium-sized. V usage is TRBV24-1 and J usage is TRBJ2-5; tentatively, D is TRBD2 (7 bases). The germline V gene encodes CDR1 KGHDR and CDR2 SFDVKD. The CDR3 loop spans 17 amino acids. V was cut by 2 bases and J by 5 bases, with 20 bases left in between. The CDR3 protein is CATSDSVGGGLGETQYF. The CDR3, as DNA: TGTGCCACCAGTGATTCCGTCGGCGGGGGCTTAGGGGAGACCCAGTACTTC.

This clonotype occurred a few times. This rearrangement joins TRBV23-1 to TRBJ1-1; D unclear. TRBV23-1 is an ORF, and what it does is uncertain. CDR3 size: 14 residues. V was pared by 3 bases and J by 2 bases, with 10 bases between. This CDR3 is CASSQGPANTEAFF. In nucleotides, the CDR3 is TGCGCCAGCAGTCAGGGTCCAGCCAACACTGAAGCTTTCTTT.

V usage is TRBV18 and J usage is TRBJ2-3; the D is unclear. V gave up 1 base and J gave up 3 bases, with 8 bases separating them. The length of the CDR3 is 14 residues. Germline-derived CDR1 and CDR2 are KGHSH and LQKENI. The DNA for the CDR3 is TGTGCCAGCTCACCACGGTCCCAAACAGATACGCAGTATTTT. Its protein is CASSPRSQTDTQYF.

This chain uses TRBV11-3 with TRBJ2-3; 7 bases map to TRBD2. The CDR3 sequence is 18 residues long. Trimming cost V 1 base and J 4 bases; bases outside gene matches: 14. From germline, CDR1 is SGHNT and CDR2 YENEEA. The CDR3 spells CASSLGYLAGEYADTQYF. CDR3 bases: TGTGCCAGCAGCTTAGGTTATTTGGCGGGGGAATATGCAGATACGCAGTATTTT. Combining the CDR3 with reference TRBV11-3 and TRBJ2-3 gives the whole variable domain EAGVVQSPRYKIIEKKQPVAFWCNPISGHNTLYWYLQNLGQGPELLIRYENEEAVDDSQLPKDRFSAERLKGVDSTLKIQPAELGDSAVYLCASSLGYLAGEYADTQYFGPGTRLTVL.

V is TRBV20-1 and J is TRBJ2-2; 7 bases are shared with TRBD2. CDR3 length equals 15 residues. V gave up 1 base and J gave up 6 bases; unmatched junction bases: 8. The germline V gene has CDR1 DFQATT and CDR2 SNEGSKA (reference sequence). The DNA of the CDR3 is TGCAGTGCTAGAGTCACCGGGACTAACTCCGGGGAGCTGTTTTTT. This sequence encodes CSARVTGTNSGELFF.

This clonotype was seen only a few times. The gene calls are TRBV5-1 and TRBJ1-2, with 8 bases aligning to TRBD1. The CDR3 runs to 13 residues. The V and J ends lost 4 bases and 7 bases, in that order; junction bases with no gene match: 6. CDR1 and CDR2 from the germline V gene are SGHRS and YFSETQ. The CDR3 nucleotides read TGCGCCAGCAGCACGACAGGGGAGGGTGGCTACACCTTC. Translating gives CASSTTGEGGYTF.

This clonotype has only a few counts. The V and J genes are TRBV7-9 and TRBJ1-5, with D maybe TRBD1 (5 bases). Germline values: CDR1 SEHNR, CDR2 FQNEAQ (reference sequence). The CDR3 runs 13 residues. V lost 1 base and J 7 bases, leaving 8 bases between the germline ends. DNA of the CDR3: TGTGCCAGCAGCTTAGGTCAGGGACAGCCCCAGCATTTT. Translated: CASSLGQGQPQHF.

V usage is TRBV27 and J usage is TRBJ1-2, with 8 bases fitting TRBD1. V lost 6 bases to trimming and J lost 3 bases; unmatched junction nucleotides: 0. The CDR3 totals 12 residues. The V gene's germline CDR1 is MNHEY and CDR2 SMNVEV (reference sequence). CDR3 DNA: TGTGCCAGCAGGGACAGGGACTATGGCTACACCTTC. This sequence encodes CASRDRDYGYTF.

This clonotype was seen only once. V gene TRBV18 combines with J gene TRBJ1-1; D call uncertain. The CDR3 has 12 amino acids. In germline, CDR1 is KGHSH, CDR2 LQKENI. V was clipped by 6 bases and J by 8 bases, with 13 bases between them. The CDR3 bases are TGTGCCAGCTCCCAGAGGCGTACAGAAGCTTTCTTT. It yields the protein CASSQRRTEAFF.